This passage covers 21 T cell receptor beta chains from one sample sequenced in a study of blood T cell repertoires in COVID-19. Method: immunoSEQ multiplex PCR; TCRdb's copy keeps in-frame clones and lacks some. The data contain over 70,000 clones, roughly 92% of them singletons. The material sequenced was peripheral blood. The receptors were sampled from a man between 45 and 60 years old with COVID-19, enrolled during active disease.

This chain connects TRBV24-1 to TRBJ2-3; D is perhaps TRBD2 (6 bases). The CDR3 spans 16 residues. V lost 5 bases and J 2 bases, leaving 16 bases between the germline ends. Looked up from germline, CDR1 is KGHDR and CDR2 is SFDVKD. The CDR3 spells CATSVEGREYTDTQYF. CDR3 in DNA: TGTGCCACCAGTGTGGAGGGCAGGGAGTACACAGATACGCAGTATTTT.

The chain couples TRBV5-1 to TRBJ1-1; 10 bases map to TRBD1. From germline, CDR1 is SGHRS and CDR2 YFSETQ. Germline trimming cut 3 bases from V and 1 base from J; bases unmatched to any gene: 9. This CDR3 has 17 amino acids. The DNA of the CDR3 is TGCGCCAGCAGCTCCGGGACAGGGGTTTCGAGGAACACTGAAGCTTTCTTT. Residues: CASSSGTGVSRNTEAFF.

The rearrangement links TRBV6-5 to TRBJ1-1; D is uncertain. This CDR3 has 16 amino acids. V shed 0 bases and J shed 0 bases, with 11 bases lying between them. The germline CDR1 and CDR2 sequences are MNHEY and SVGAGI. The CDR3 bases are TGTGCCAGCAGTTACTCGGCAGGCGATATGAACACTGAAGCTTTCTTT. Amino acid sequence: CASSYSAGDMNTEAFF.

V usage is TRBV4-3 and J usage is TRBJ2-7, with a tentative D call TRBD1 (5 bases). The ends were cut back, 0 bases at V and 3 bases at J, with 12 bases in the middle. Per the germline V gene, CDR1 is LGHNA and CDR2 is YSLEER. The CDR3 loop spans 15 amino acids. This CDR3 is CASSQDNRPFYEQYF. CDR3 nucleotides: TGCGCCAGCAGCCAAGATAACAGGCCCTTCTACGAGCAGTACTTC.

This chain connects TRBV18 to TRBJ2-7; 7 bases align to TRBD2. This CDR3 is 15 amino acids long. Germline CDR1 reads KGHSH; CDR2 reads LQKENI. V lost 3 bases, J lost 0 bases, and 5 bases stayed unmatched. CDR3 bases: TGTGCCAGCTCACCGGAGCGGGGAAGCTCCTACGAGCAGTACTTC. Translated: CASSPERGSSYEQYF.

CDR3 sequence (DNA): TGTGCCAGCAGTACCCCTTTTCGAGCGGGAGTGGGCACCGGGGAGCTGTTTTTT. Its protein product is CASSTPFRAGVGTGELFF. This sequence joins TRBV6-2 or TRBV6-3 and TRBJ2-2; TRBD2 agrees at 8 bases. The V segment lost 5 bases and the J segment 4 bases; nucleotides outside the gene matches: 15. The CDR3 loop spans 18 amino acids. CDR1 and CDR2 from the germline V gene are MNHEY and SVGEGT.

The chain combines TRBV4-1 with TRBJ2-5; TRBD1 matches at 8 bases. Germline CDR1 reads MGHRA; CDR2 reads YSYEKL. The V gene end was trimmed by 0 bases and the J gene end by 5 bases; junction bases not matched to a gene: 8. The CDR3 runs to 16 residues. Written as DNA, the CDR3 is TGCGCCAGCAGCCAAGATCCGGACAGGGACTGGGAGACCCAGTACTTC. It specifies CASSQDPDRDWETQYF.

A few counts support this clone. This sequence joins TRBV5-1 and TRBJ2-3; TRBD1 matches at 10 bases. Germline CDR1 reads SGHRS; CDR2 reads YFSETQ. V was clipped by 7 bases and J by 5 bases; unmatched bases: 7. The CDR3 loop spans 14 amino acids. CDR3 sequence reads: CASFPGQGLDTQYF. The CDR3 region has the DNA TGCGCCAGCTTCCCGGGACAGGGGTTAGATACGCAGTATTTT.

The chain is built from TRBV4-3 and TRBJ1-5, with TRBD1 as a possible D gene (6 bases). V lost 0 bases to trimming and J lost 5 bases, with 8 bases between them. The CDR3 sequence is 14 residues long. Per germline, CDR1 LGHNA and CDR2 YSLEER. In nucleotides, the CDR3 is TGCGCCAGCAGCCAAGATCAGGGGTATCAGCCCCAGCATTTT. Protein product: CASSQDQGYQPQHF.

The V call is TRBV5-1, the J call TRBJ2-1; D not resolved. CDR1 and CDR2 (germline): SGHRS, YFSETQ. This CDR3 spans 14 amino acids. Trimming took off 0 bases at V and 4 bases at J, with 8 bases between the two ends. CDR3 residues: CASSLGGPYNEQFF. The CDR3 bases are TGCGCCAGCAGCTTGGGAGGCCCTTACAATGAGCAGTTCTTC. The full variable domain, completed using reference TRBV5-1 and TRBJ2-1, is KAGVTQTPRYLIKTRGQQVTLSCSPISGHRSVSWYQQTPGQGLQFLFEYFSETQRNKGNFPGRFSGRQFSNSRSEMNVSTLELGDSALYLCASSLGGPYNEQFFGPGTRLTVL.

This chain connects TRBV11-2 to TRBJ2-3, with unresolved D. This CDR3 comprises 15 residues. The V gene's germline CDR1 is SGHAT and CDR2 FQNNGV. Trimming took off 2 bases at V and 3 bases at J, with 12 bases between the two ends. The CDR3 bases are TGTGCCAGCAGCTTAAGCCAGCAGGCGACAGATACGCAGTATTTT. Translating gives CASSLSQQATDTQYF. Full variable domain (rest looked up from reference TRBV11-2 and TRBJ2-3): EAGVAQSPRYKIIEKRQSVAFWCNPISGHATLYWYQQILGQGPKLLIQFQNNGVVDDSQLPKDRFSAERLKGVDSTLKIQPAKLEDSAVYLCASSLSQQATDTQYFGPGTRLTVL.

This clone has only a few counts. This sample also contains other DNA sequences that code for the same CDR3. The rearrangement uses TRBV27 and TRBJ1-1; TRBD1 aligns across 10 bases. V shed 4 bases and J 4 bases; nucleotides not matched to a gene: 6. Germline lookup yields CDR1 MNHEY and CDR2 SMNVEV (reference sequence). This CDR3 has 15 amino acids. In DNA form, the CDR3 reads TGTGCCAGCAGTTCGGGGACAGGGGCGGGCACTGAAGCTTTCTTT. It codes for CASSSGTGAGTEAFF.

The chain joins TRBV9 to TRBJ2-6; TRBD2 matches 7 bases. The CDR3 runs to 18 residues. The ends lost 0 bases at V and 4 bases at J; junction bases unmatched: 10. Germline CDR1 is SGDLS and CDR2 is YYNGEE. CDR3 residues: CASSVAPTGGSGANVLTF. The CDR3, as DNA: TGTGCCAGCAGCGTAGCCCCAACGGGGGGATCGGGGGCCAACGTCCTGACTTTC.

V gene TRBV4-1 combines with J gene TRBJ1-4; tentative D call: TRBD1 (5 bases). Germline lookup yields CDR1 MGHRA and CDR2 YSYEKL. V was clipped by 1 base and J by 1 base, with 19 bases between them. This CDR3 is built from 19 residues. DNA of the CDR3: TGCGCCAGCAGCCAAGGTCCAGGGAGGGTCCCCGTAACTAATGAAAAACTGTTTTTT. Amino acid sequence: CASSQGPGRVPVTNEKLFF.

The CDR3 nucleotides read TGTGCCAGCAGTCTTGCTGGCAGGGCCTATGGCTACACCTTC. Its translation is CASSLAGRAYGYTF. The chain combines TRBV6-5 with TRBJ1-2; a weak D match, TRBD1 (5 bases). Trimming cost V 5 bases and J 4 bases, with 14 bases left between them. This CDR3 has 14 amino acids. Germline V gene sequence: CDR1 MNHEY, CDR2 SVGAGI.

V gene TRBV29-1 combines with J gene TRBJ1-1, with TRBD1 matching over 8 bases. The CDR3 consists of 13 residues. V trimming: 3 bases; J trimming: 4 bases; junction bases outside the gene matches: 4. Germline V gene lookup returns CDR1 SQVTM and CDR2 ANQGSEA. The CDR3 here is CSVDRDRPTEAFF. In DNA, the CDR3 is TGCAGCGTTGACCGGGACAGGCCCACTGAAGCTTTCTTT.

This clone was seen a few times. V usage is TRBV9 and J usage is TRBJ2-2; maybe TRBD1 (6 bases). V gave up 4 bases and J gave up 1 base, with 11 bases separating them. CDR3 length: 15 amino acids. Germline CDR1 is SGDLS and CDR2 is YYNGEE. The CDR3 sequence is CASSPTGMNTGELFF. The DNA of the CDR3 is TGTGCCAGCAGCCCGACAGGCATGAACACCGGGGAGCTGTTTTTT.

The J gene is TRBJ1-3, the V gene TRBV7-6; no definite D call. CDR1 and CDR2 (germline): SGHVS, FNYEAQ. This CDR3 is 15 amino acids long. The V and J ends lost 1 base and 0 bases respectively, with 7 bases between them. The CDR3 reads CASSLVASSGNTIYF. CDR3 coding DNA: TGTGCCAGCAGCTTAGTGGCTAGCTCTGGAAACACCATATATTTT. Variable domain in full (rest from reference TRBV7-6 and TRBJ1-3): GAGVSQSPRYKVTKRGQDVALRCDPISGHVSLYWYRQALGQGPEFLTYFNYEAQQDKSGLPNDRFSAERPEGSISTLTIQRTEQRDSAMYRCASSLVASSGNTIYFGEGSWLTVV.

V is TRBV29-1 and J is TRBJ2-7; maybe TRBD1 (6 bases). The CDR3 runs to 15 residues. Trimming took 4 bases from V and 4 from J, leaving 20 bases between them. Germline assignment: CDR1 SQVTM and CDR2 ANQGSEA. The CDR3 is CSVVTRLTGRYEQYF. The CDR3 DNA follows: TGCAGCGTTGTAACCAGGCTAACAGGGAGATACGAGCAGTACTTC.

CDR3 residues: CASSLGQGDTGELFF. CDR3 DNA sequence: TGTGCCAGCAGCCTGGGACAGGGGGACACCGGGGAGCTGTTTTTT. This sequence joins TRBV7-6 and TRBJ2-2; 11 bases are a match to TRBD1. The junction had 2 bases not matched to a gene; V was cut back by 5 bases and J by 3 bases. The germline CDR1 and CDR2 sequences are SGHVS and FNYEAQ. The CDR3 is 15 residues long.

V and J are TRBV27 and TRBJ2-2; possible D gene TRBD2, 7 bases. V was trimmed by 6 bases and J by 3 bases, leaving 11 bases between them. Germline assignment: CDR1 MNHEY and CDR2 SMNVEV (reference sequence). The CDR3 runs 14 residues. The CDR3 here is CASSGGRHTGELFF. The CDR3 DNA is TGTGCCAGCAGCGGGGGGCGACACACCGGGGAGCTGTTTTTT.